This T cell receptor (beta chain) was sequenced in a study of neurological immune-mediated disorders. The study's findings and limits: Because no CDR3 amino acid sequences were shared across subjects by expanded clones, private repertoires were suggested in all groups.

Synthesis of cDNA used 5'RACE (with 10-nucleotide random UMIs). TCRdb independently ran MiXCR on the 5' RACE reads; one entry per CDR3 protein. The table lists some 66,000 distinct CDR3 sequences, around 4% of them singletons. This clonotype was seen a handful of times. Its antigen is not known. With a much larger clone just one base away, this may be a read error. The CDR3 sequence is 14 residues long. Per the germline V gene, CDR1 is DFQATT and CDR2 is SNEGSKA (reference sequence). V was shortened by 1 base and J by 0 bases, with 6 bases between the two germline ends. The rearrangement links TRBV20-1 to TRBJ2-2, with D unclear. This receptor was taken from a middle-aged man with multiple sclerosis. Sequencing was done on a sample of PBMCs. The CDR3 region is CSARVLTNTGELFF. CDR3 nucleotides: TGCAGTGCTAGAGTCCTAACGAACACCGGGGAGCTGTTTTTT.